This TCR beta chain is from a study of early T cells in non-severe SARS-CoV-2 infection. Study context: Sequencing targeted bulk RNA from unsorted whole blood, leaving chains unpaired.

Unique molecular identifiers were affixed to single, distinct cDNA molecules. TCRdb used MiXCR to reprocess the 5' RACE reads, holding one entry per CDR3 protein. The sample consists of 35,000 to 45,000 distinct CDR3 sequences, roughly 5.4% of them appearing once. Study observations and caveats: Anti-spike CD8 responses were favored in VDJdb matching, and private and CD4 specificities were missed.

There are many counts of this clonotype. The antigen remains undetermined. J lost 5 bases, V lost 6 bases, and 4 bases had no gene match. CDR3 length: 14 residues. Per germline, CDR1 SGHVS and CDR2 FNYEAQ. The sequence was collected from an adult who was a healthcare worker with PCR-confirmed SARS-CoV-2 infection or an uninfected control (not recorded which). Specimen: whole blood. The chain carries TRBV7-6 and TRBJ2-1; 10 bases align to TRBD2. CDR3: CASRSGRADNEQFF. CDR3 nucleotides: TGTGCCAGCAGGAGCGGGAGGGCCGACAATGAGCAGTTCTTC.